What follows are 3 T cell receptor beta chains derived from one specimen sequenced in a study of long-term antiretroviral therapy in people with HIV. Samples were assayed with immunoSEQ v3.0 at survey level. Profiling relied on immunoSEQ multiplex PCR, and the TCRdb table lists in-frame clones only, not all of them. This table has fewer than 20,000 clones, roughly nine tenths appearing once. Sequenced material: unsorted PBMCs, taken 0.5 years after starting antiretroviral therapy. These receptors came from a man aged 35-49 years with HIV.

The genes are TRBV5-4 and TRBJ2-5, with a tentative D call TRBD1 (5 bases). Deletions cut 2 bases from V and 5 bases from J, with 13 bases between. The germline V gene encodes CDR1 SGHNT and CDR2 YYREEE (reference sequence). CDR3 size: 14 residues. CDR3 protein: CASSFLGALETQYF. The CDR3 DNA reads TGTGCCAGCAGCTTTTTAGGGGCCCTGGAGACCCAGTACTTC. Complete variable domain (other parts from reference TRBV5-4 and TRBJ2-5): ETGVTQSPTHLIKTRGQQVTLRCSSQSGHNTVSWYQQALGQGPQFIFQYYREEENGRGNFPPRFSGLQFPNYSSELNVNALELDDSALYLCASSFLGALETQYFGPGTRLLVL.

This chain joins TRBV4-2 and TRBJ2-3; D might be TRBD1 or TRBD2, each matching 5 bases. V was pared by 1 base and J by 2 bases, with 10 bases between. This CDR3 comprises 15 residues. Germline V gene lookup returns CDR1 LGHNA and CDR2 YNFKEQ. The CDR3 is CASSQVRGPTDTQYF. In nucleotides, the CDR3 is TGTGCCAGCAGCCAAGTTCGGGGCCCCACAGATACGCAGTATTTT.

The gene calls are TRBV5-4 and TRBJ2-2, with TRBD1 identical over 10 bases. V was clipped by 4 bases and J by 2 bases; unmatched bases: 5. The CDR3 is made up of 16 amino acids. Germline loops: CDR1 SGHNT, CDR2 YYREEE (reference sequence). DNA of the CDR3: TGTGCCAGCAGCAGTGGGACAGGGGATAACACCGGGGAGCTGTTTTTT. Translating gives CASSSGTGDNTGELFF.